This entry lists 21 T cell receptor beta chains sequenced from one sample in a study of T cell responses to AZD1222 COVID-19 vaccine. The table came from immunoSEQ multiplex PCR; TCRdb's copy has only in-frame clones and leaves some out. Of over 95,000 clones listed, around 88% were seen once; the top ten hold 6.5%. Sequenced material: peripheral blood, taken 28 days after the second AZD1222 dose. Receptor source: an adult who received the AZD1222 COVID-19 vaccine.

This chain uses TRBV1 with TRBJ2-5; the listed D gene, TRBD2, was not tested against the DNA. TRBV1 is tagged as a pseudogene. CDR3 length: 18 amino acids. CDR3 sequence (DNA): TGCACCAGCAGCCAAGAAAGAGGCGCCGGGGTAATGAGGGAGACCCAGTACTTC. Translation gives CTSSQERGAGVMRETQYF.

This clone was recorded once. This chain joins TRBV6-5 and TRBJ1-1; D gene uncertain. Germline V gene data show CDR1 as MNHEY and CDR2 as SVGAGI. This CDR3 has 16 residues. V was clipped by 4 bases and J by 1 base, with 16 bases between them. The CDR3 here is CASSWLVARPNTEAFF. The CDR3 bases are TGTGCCAGCAGTTGGTTAGTGGCCAGACCGAACACTGAAGCTTTCTTT.

The CDR3 here is CASRPFGSNQPQHF. DNA for the CDR3: TGTGCCAGCAGGCCTTTCGGCAGCAATCAGCCCCAGCATTTT. V usage is TRBV27 and J usage is TRBJ1-5; D ambiguous. CDR3 length equals 14 residues. With 6 bases removed from V and 1 base from J, the gap between germline ends came to 10 bases. Germline V gives CDR1 MNHEY, CDR2 SMNVEV (reference sequence).

This chain uses TRBV7-9 with TRBJ1-5; the D gene is possibly TRBD1 (5 bases). In germline, CDR1 is SEHNR, CDR2 FQNEAQ (reference sequence). CDR3 length: 15 amino acids. V shed 5 bases and J shed 9 bases, with 20 bases lying between them. The CDR3 region is CASSLGGKGVWPQHF. For the CDR3, the DNA is TGTGCCAGCAGCCTGGGGGGGAAGGGAGTTTGGCCCCAGCATTTT.

This chain connects TRBV23-1 to TRBJ1-5, with D hard to call. TRBV23-1 is an ORF for which the function is uncertain. This CDR3 spans 18 amino acids. Trimming stripped 3 bases from V and 2 bases from J, with 20 bases between. In DNA form, the CDR3 reads TGCGCCAGCAGTCAGAGGTCTGTAGGATGCTCGGGCAATCAGCCCCAGCATTTT. Translation gives CASSQRSVGCSGNQPQHF.

The chain is built from TRBV6-5 and TRBJ2-1; the D gene is possibly TRBD1 (6 bases). The V end lost 0 bases, the J end lost 14 bases, and 14 bases lay between the germline ends. The CDR3 covers 13 residues. Germline values: CDR1 MNHEY, CDR2 SVGAGI. The DNA of the CDR3 is TGTGCCAGCAGTTACTCCCACAGGGATCGGGAGTTCTTC. This gives the protein CASSYSHRDREFF.

The rearrangement uses TRBV6-6 and TRBJ1-4; 7 bases are shared with TRBD1. The CDR3 length is 14 residues. V was clipped by 5 bases and J by 8 bases; unmatched bases: 8. The germline gives CDR1 MNHNY, CDR2 SVGAGI (reference sequence). This CDR3 reads CASSRDSRGEKLFF. The DNA for the CDR3 is TGTGCCAGCAGTCGGGACAGCCGGGGGGAAAAACTGTTTTTT.

The chain uses TRBV20-1 and TRBJ1-5; perhaps TRBD1 as D (6 bases). This CDR3 is 16 amino acids long. The germline V and J ends were trimmed by 3 bases and 5 bases, with 20 bases remaining between them. CDR1 is DFQATT, CDR2 SNEGSKA, per germline (reference sequence). This CDR3 is CSASLGSGGFDQPQHF. The CDR3 nucleotides are TGCAGTGCTAGTTTGGGGTCCGGGGGCTTTGATCAGCCCCAGCATTTT.

The V and J genes are TRBV9 and TRBJ2-7, with a weak D call TRBD2 (6 bases). The length of the CDR3 is 11 residues. The germline V gene encodes CDR1 SGDLS and CDR2 YYNGEE. The germline V and J ends were trimmed by 3 bases and 7 bases, with 8 bases remaining between them. In nucleotides, the CDR3 is TGTGCCAGCAGCGCTGGGGGGGAGCAGTACTTC. Protein sequence: CASSAGGEQYF.

This clone was seen once. This chain uses TRBV2 with TRBJ2-1; 8 bases line up with TRBD2. CDR3 length equals 16 residues. Germline loops: CDR1 SNHLY, CDR2 FYNNEI. V gave up 1 base and J gave up 3 bases; unmatched junction bases: 5. The CDR3 sequence is CASSEGVSGVYNEQFF. In DNA form, the CDR3 reads TGTGCCAGCAGTGAAGGGGTTAGCGGGGTCTACAATGAGCAGTTCTTC.

The V call is TRBV2, the J call TRBJ2-3, with D maybe TRBD2 (6 bases). The V gene lost 2 bases and the J gene lost 4 bases, with 19 bases spanning the gap. CDR1 and CDR2 from the germline V gene are SNHLY and FYNNEI. There are 17 residues in the CDR3. The CDR3 sequence is CASSERRGTSFADTQYF. Here the CDR3 DNA reads TGTGCCAGCAGTGAAAGGCGGGGAACGAGTTTCGCAGATACGCAGTATTTT.

This chain links TRBV14 with TRBJ1-1; D unclear. V was clipped by 2 bases and J by 11 bases, with 18 bases between them. The CDR3 contains 14 residues. Germline CDR1 reads SGHDN; CDR2 reads FVKESK. The CDR3 region has the DNA TGTGCCAGCAGCCAACAAGGGAGTTGGGCGTGGGCTTTCTTT. This sequence encodes CASSQQGSWAWAFF.

CDR3 amino acids: CASSQDLSQGGSPLHF. The CDR3 DNA sequence: TGTGCCAGCAGCCAAGATCTCTCGCAGGGCGGATCACCCCTCCACTTT. This chain links TRBV4-2 with TRBJ1-6, with D perhaps matching TRBD1 (5 bases). CDR3 size: 16 residues. Trimming stripped 0 bases from V and 10 bases from J, with 16 bases between. CDR1 and CDR2 (germline): LGHNA, YNFKEQ.

This clone was picked up one time. Here the CDR3 DNA reads TGTGCCAGCTCACCACGACAGGCGGTTGGCGAAAAACTGTTTTTT. It specifies CASSPRQAVGEKLFF. The chain joins TRBV18 to TRBJ1-4, with D possibly being TRBD1 (6 bases). CDR3 length equals 15 residues. V was clipped by 1 base and J by 8 bases, with 14 bases between them. CDR1 and CDR2 (germline): KGHSH, LQKENI.

The chain links TRBV28 to TRBJ1-5, with TRBD1 as a possible D gene (6 bases). Germline loops: CDR1 MDHEN, CDR2 SYDVKM. V was pared by 2 bases and J by 3 bases, with 14 bases between. This CDR3 has 16 residues. The CDR3 protein is CASSLGGRPNNQPQHF. The CDR3 DNA reads as TGTGCCAGCAGTTTAGGGGGCAGGCCGAACAATCAGCCCCAGCATTTT.

This sequence joins TRBV4-1 and TRBJ1-1; 9 bases are a match to TRBD1. Germline CDR1 and CDR2: MGHRA and YSYEKL. The CDR3 loop spans 15 amino acids. After removal of 3 bases from V and 4 bases from J, the junction contained 6 bases not matched to a gene. In DNA form, the CDR3 reads TGCGCCAGCAGCCAGGGACAGGGCGTGCGCACTGAAGCTTTCTTT. Amino acids: CASSQGQGVRTEAFF.

The chain joins TRBV15 to TRBJ2-3, with no clear D. The length of the CDR3 is 14 residues. V dropped 1 base and J dropped 0 bases, with 5 bases sitting between them. From germline, CDR1 is LNHNV and CDR2 YYDKDF (reference sequence). CDR3 DNA: TGTGCCACCAGCAGAGCTACTAGCACAGATACGCAGTATTTT. Translating it yields CATSRATSTDTQYF.

V gene TRBV9 combines with J gene TRBJ1-2, with D unclear. V was pared by 0 bases and J by 3 bases, with 9 bases between. Germline loops: CDR1 SGDLS, CDR2 YYNGEE. The CDR3 is 14 amino acids. The CDR3 bases are TGTGCCAGCAGCGTAGGTCAGGAGTACTATGGCTACACCTTC. Translated, it gives CASSVGQEYYGYTF.

The rearrangement links TRBV6-6 to TRBJ2-5, with a tentative D call TRBD1 (6 bases). The CDR3 runs 14 residues. Trimming stripped 6 bases from V and 5 bases from J, with 16 bases between. Germline V lookup: CDR1 MNHNY, CDR2 SVGAGI (reference sequence). CDR3 residues: CASSLQGPGETQYF. The CDR3 region has the DNA TGTGCCAGCAGCCTACAGGGTCCCGGGGAGACCCAGTACTTC.

The rearrangement links TRBV28 to TRBJ2-2; D is possibly TRBD2 (6 bases). Per the germline V gene, CDR1 is MDHEN and CDR2 is SYDVKM. There are 17 residues in the CDR3. V lost 7 bases and J lost 1, with 19 bases in between. The CDR3 sequence is CASKTQAEGGNTGELFF. CDR3 nucleotide sequence: TGTGCCAGCAAAACTCAAGCGGAGGGTGGGAACACCGGGGAGCTGTTTTTT.

The chain uses TRBV3-1 (or the pseudogene TRBV3-2) and TRBJ1-5; D is unclear. CDR1 is LGHDT and CDR2 is YNNKEL in the germline V gene (reference sequence). CDR3 size: 12 residues. Trimming stripped 0 bases from V and 11 bases from J, with 8 bases between. The CDR3 spells CASSQETGSQHF. CDR3 nucleotides: TGTGCCAGCAGCCAAGAAACGGGATCCCAGCATTTT.